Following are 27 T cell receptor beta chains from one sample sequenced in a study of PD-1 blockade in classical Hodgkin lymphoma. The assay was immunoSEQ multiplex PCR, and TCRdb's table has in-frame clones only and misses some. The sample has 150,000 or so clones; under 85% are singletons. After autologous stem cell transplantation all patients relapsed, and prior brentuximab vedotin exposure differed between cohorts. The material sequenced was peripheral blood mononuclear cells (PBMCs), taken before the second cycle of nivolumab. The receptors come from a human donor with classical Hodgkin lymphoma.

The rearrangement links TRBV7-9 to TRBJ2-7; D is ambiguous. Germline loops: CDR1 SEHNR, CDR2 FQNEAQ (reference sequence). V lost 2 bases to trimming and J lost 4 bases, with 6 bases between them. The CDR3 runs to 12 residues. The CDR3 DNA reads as TGTGCCAGCAGCTTATCAGGATACGAGCAGTACTTC. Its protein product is CASSLSGYEQYF.

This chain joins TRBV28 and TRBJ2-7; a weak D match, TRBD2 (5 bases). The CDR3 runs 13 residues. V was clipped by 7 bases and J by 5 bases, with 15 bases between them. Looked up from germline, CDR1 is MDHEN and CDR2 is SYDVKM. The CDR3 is CASNIEGLNEQYF. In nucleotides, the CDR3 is TGTGCCAGCAATATCGAGGGATTGAACGAGCAGTACTTC.

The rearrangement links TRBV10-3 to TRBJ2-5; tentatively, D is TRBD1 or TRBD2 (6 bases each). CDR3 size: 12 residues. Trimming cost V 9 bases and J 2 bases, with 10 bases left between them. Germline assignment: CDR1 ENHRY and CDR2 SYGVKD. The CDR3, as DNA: TGTGCCATGGGAGGACAGCAAGAGACCCAGTACTTC. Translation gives CAMGGQQETQYF.

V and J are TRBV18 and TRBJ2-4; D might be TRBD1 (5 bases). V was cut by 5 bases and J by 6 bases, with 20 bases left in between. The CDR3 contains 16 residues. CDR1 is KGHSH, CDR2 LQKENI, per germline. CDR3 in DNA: TGTGCCAGCTCAGTAGGGGTAGGGGCCACGGGAAACATTCAGTACTTC. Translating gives CASSVGVGATGNIQYF.

The DNA of the CDR3 is TGTGCCAGCAGCCAAGATTTGGGCGTTAGCACAGATACGCAGTATTTT. Protein: CASSQDLGVSTDTQYF. The chain is built from TRBV14 and TRBJ2-3, with no clear D. Germline loops: CDR1 SGHDN, CDR2 FVKESK. Trimming removed 0 bases from V and 0 bases from J, with 10 bases in between. The CDR3 runs 16 residues.

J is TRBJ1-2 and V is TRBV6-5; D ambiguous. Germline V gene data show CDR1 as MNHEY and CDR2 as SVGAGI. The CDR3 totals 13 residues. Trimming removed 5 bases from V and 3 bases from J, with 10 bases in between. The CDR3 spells CASSNLGHYGYTF. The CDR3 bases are TGTGCCAGCAGTAATCTAGGGCACTATGGCTACACCTTC.

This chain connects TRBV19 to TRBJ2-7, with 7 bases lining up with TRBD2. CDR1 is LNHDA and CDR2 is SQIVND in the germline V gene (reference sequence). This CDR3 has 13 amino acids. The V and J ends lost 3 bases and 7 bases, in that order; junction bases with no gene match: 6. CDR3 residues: CASSISRGGEQYF. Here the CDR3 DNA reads TGTGCCAGTAGTATTTCCCGCGGGGGTGAGCAGTACTTC.

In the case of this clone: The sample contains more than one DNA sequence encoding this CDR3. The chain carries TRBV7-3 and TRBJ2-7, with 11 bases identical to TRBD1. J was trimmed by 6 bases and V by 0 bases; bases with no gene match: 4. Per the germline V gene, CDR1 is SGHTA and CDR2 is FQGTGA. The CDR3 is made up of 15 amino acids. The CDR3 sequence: CASSLTGQGGGEQYF. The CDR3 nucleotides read TGTGCCAGCAGCTTAACGGGACAGGGGGGCGGCGAGCAGTACTTC.

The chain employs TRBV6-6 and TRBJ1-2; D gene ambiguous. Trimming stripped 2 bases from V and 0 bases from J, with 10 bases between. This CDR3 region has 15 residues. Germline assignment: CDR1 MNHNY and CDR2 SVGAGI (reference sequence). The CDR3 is CASSYGSTANYGYTF. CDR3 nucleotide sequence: TGTGCCAGCAGTTACGGGTCCACAGCTAACTATGGCTACACCTTC.

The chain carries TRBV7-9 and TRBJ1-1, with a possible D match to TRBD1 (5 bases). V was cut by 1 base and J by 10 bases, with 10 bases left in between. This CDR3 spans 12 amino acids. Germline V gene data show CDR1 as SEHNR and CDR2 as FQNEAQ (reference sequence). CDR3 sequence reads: CASSLGRGGAFF. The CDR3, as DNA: TGTGCCAGCAGCTTAGGTCGGGGGGGAGCTTTCTTT.

CDR3 amino acids: CASSFPPAQETQYF. The CDR3, as DNA: TGTGCCAGCAGCTTCCCCCCTGCCCAAGAGACCCAGTACTTC. This sequence joins TRBV11-2 and TRBJ2-5; no clear D gene. V was shortened by 3 bases and J by 1 base, with 9 bases between the two germline ends. Germline CDR1 reads SGHAT; CDR2 reads FQNNGV. This CDR3 is 14 amino acids long.

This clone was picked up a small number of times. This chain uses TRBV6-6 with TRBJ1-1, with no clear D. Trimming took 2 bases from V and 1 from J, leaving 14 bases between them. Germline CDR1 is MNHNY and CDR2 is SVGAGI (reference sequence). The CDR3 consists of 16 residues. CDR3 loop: CASSYPVESTNTEAFF. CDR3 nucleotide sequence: TGTGCCAGCAGTTACCCTGTCGAGTCCACGAACACTGAAGCTTTCTTT.

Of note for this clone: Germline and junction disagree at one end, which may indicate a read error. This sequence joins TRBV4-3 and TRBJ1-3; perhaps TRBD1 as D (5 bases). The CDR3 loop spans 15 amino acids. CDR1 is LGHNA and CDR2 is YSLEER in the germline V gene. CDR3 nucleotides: TGCGCCAGCAGTCAAGAGGGGTTTAGGGGAAACACCATATATTTT. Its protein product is CASSQEGFRGNTIYF.

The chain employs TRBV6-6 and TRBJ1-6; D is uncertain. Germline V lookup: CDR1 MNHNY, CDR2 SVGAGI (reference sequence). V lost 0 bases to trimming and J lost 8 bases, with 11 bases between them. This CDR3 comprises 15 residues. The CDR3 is CASSYSPRLDSPLHF. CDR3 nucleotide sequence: TGTGCCAGCAGTTACTCCCCTCGCCTCGATTCACCCCTCCACTTT.

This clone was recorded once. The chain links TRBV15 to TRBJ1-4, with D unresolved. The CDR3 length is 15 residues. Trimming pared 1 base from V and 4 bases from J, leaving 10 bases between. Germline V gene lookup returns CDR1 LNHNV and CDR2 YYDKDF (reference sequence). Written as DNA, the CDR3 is TGTGCCACCAGCAGAGGGCGGCTAGATAATGAAAAACTGTTTTTT. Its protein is CATSRGRLDNEKLFF. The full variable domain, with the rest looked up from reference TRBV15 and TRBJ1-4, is DAMVIQNPRYQVTQFGKPVTLSCSQTLNHNVMYWYQQKSSQAPKLLFHYYDKDFNNEADTPDNFQSRRPNTSFCFLDIRSPGLGDTAMYLCATSRGRLDNEKLFFGSGTQLSVL.

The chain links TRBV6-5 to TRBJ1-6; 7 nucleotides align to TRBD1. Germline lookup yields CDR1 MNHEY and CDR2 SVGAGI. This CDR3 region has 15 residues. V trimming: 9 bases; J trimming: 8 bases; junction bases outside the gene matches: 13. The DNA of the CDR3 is TGTGCCAGTAAAAAGCCGGGACAGACGTATTCACCCCTCCACTTT. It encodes CASKKPGQTYSPLHF.

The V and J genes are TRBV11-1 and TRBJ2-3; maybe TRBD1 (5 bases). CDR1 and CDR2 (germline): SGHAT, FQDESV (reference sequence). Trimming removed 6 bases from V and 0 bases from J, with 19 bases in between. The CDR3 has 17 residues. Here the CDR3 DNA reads TGTGCCAGCAGTAAGCTACTGGCAGGGCCTAGCACAGATACGCAGTATTTT. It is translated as CASSKLLAGPSTDTQYF.

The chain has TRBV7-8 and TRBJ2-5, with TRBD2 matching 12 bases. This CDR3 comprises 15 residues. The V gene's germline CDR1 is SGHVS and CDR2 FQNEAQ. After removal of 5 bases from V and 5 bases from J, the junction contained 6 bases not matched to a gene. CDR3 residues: CASSPGLAGRETQYF. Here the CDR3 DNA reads TGTGCCAGCAGCCCAGGACTAGCGGGGCGGGAGACCCAGTACTTC.

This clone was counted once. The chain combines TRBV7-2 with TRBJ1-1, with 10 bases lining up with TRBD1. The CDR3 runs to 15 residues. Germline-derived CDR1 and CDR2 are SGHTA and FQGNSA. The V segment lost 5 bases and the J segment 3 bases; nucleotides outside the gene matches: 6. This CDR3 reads CASSLMGQGYTEAFF. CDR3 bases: TGTGCCAGCAGCCTAATGGGACAGGGGTACACTGAAGCTTTCTTT.

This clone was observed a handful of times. CDR3 bases: TGTGCCAGCAGCTTGGTAGACGGAACCTACGAGCAGTACTTC. This encodes CASSLVDGTYEQYF. The rearrangement joins TRBV5-5 to TRBJ2-7; D unclear. Germline V gene lookup returns CDR1 SGHKS and CDR2 YYEKEE (reference sequence). V lost 0 bases and J lost 2, with 9 bases in between. CDR3 length: 14 amino acids. The entire variable domain, with the rest obtained from reference TRBV5-5 and TRBJ2-7, is as follows: DAGVTQSPTHLIKTRGQQVTLRCSPISGHKSVSWYQQVLGQGPQFIFQYYEKEERGRGNFPDRFSARQFPNYSSELNVNALLLGDSALYLCASSLVDGTYEQYFGPGTRLTVT.

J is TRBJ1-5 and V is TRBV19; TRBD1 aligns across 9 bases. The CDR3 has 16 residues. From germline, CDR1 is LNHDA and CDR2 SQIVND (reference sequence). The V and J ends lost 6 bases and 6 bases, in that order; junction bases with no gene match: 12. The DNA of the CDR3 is TGTGCCAGTAGACCCGCCGGGACAGGGTATCCTCAGCCCCAGCATTTT. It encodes CASRPAGTGYPQPQHF.

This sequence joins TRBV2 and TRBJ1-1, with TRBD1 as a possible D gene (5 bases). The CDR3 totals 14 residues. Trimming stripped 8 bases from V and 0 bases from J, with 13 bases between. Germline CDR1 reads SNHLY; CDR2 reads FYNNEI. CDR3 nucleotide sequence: TGTGCCAGCTCCCTGACAGATATGAACACTGAAGCTTTCTTT. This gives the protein CASSLTDMNTEAFF.

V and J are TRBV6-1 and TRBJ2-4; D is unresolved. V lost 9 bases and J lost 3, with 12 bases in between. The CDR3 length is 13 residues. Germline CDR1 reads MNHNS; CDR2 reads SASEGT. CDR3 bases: TGTGCCAGTCTCACCTGGGGCAAAAACATTCAGTACTTC. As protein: CASLTWGKNIQYF.

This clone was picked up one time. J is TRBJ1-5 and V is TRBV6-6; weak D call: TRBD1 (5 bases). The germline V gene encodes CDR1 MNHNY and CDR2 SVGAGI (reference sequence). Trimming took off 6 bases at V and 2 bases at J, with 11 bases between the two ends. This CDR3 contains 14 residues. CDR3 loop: CASRQGTGNQPQHF. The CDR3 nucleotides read TGTGCCAGCAGGCAGGGTACTGGCAATCAGCCCCAGCATTTT.

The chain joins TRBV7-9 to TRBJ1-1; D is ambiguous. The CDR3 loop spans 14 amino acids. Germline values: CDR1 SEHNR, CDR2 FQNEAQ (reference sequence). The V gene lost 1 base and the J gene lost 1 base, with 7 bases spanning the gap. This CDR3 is CASSLVMGNTEAFF. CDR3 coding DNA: TGTGCCAGCAGCTTAGTAATGGGGAACACTGAAGCTTTCTTT.

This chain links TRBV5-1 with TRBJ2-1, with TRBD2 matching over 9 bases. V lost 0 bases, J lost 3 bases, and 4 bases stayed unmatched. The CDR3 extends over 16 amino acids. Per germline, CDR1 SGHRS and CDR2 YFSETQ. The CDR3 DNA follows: TGCGCCAGCAGCTTGGAAGGTAGCGGGAGCTACAATGAGCAGTTCTTC. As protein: CASSLEGSGSYNEQFF.

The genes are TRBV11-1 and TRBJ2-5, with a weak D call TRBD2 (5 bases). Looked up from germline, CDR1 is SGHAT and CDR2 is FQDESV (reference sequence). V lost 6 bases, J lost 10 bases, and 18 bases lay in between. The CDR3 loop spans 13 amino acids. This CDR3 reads CASRRVDSIIQYF. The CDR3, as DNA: TGTGCCAGCAGGCGGGTCGACTCCATTATCCAGTACTTC.